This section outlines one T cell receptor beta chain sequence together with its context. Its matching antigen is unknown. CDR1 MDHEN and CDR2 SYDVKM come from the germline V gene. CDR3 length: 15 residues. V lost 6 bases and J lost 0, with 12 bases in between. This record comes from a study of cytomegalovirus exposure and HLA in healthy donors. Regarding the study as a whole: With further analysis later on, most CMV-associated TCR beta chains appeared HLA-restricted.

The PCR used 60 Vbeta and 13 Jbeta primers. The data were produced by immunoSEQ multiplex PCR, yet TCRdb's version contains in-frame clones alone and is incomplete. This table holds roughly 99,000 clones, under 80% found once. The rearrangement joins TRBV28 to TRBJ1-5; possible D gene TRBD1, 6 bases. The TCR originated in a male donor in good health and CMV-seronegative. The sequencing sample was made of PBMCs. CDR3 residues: CASRQGGYSNQPQHF. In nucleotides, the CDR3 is TGTGCCAGCAGGCAAGGGGGTTATAGCAATCAGCCCCAGCATTTT.